The rows below give T cell receptor beta chains drawn from one sample of a study of OX40 agonist ivuxolimab in advanced cancers. Measured with immunoSEQ multiplex PCR; TCRdb has only the in-frame clones, and not every one. The repertoire holds 40,000 to 50,000 clones, with 70% to 90% as singletons. The sequenced sample was CD4+ or CD8+ T cells sorted from blood, obtained in a trial of the OX40 agonist ivuxolimab. The receptors shown here come from an adult with an advanced solid tumor such as melanoma, head and neck, liver or kidney cancer. CDR3s include the opening cysteine and the closing phenylalanine or tryptophan. D genes are given only for firm matches. Rows may omit the clone size; those that give it use once, few, many or a size class.

cdr3_nt cdr3_aa clone_size v_call d_call j_call
TGTGCCACCAGCAGAGATCCGGGGACGACTAATGAAAAACTGTTTTTT CATSRDPGTTNEKLFF NA TRBV15 NA TRBJ1-4
TGTGCCAGTAGTACCGCAGCGGGGACCTACAATGAGCAGTTCTTC CASSTAAGTYNEQFF NA TRBV19 TRBD2 TRBJ2-1
TGTGCCAGCAGCTTAGGGGGGGACGCTTTCTTT CASSLGGDAFF NA TRBV11-2 NA TRBJ1-1
TGTGCCAGCAGCCCACCCCCTAGCGGCCCCATCAATGAGCAGTTCTTC CASSPPPSGPINEQFF NA TRBV7-9 TRBD2 TRBJ2-1
TGCGCCAGCAGCCGGACTAGCGGGCTTGGCTACGAGCAGTACTTC CASSRTSGLGYEQYF NA TRBV4-1 TRBD2 TRBJ2-7
TGTGCCAGCAGCGGGGCCGGGACAGGGATCAATGAGCAGTTCTTC CASSGAGTGINEQFF NA TRBV5-6 TRBD1 TRBJ2-1
TGCGCCAGCAGCTTGGCAGGAAAGTGGACAGATACGCAGTATTTT CASSLAGKWTDTQYF NA TRBV5-1 NA TRBJ2-3
TGTGCCAGCAGCTTAGCGCGGGACTATGGCTACACCTTC CASSLARDYGYTF NA TRBV7-2 NA TRBJ1-2
TGTGCCAGCTCGCTTAATCAAGAGACCCAGTACTTC CASSLNQETQYF NA TRBV18 NA TRBJ2-5
TGTGCCAGCAAGGACAGGTTATACAATGAGCAGTTCTTC CASKDRLYNEQFF NA TRBV2 TRBD1 TRBJ2-1
TGTGCCTGGGGTGCACTAGCGGGAGTGGGATCTAGGTTCTTC CAWGALAGVGSRFF NA TRBV30 TRBD2 TRBJ2-1
TGTGCCAGCAGCCTTAACGGGTTCACTGAAGCTTTCTTT CASSLNGFTEAFF NA TRBV7-2 NA TRBJ1-1
TGTGCCAGCAGTGCATCTGGAAACACCATATATTTT CASSASGNTIYF NA TRBV6-1 NA TRBJ1-3
TGTGCCAGCAGCCAAAATAGAATGACAGCGACTAGCACAGATACGCAGTATTTT CASSQNRMTATSTDTQYF NA TRBV14 NA TRBJ2-3
TGTGCCAGCAGCTTGGTCGGCGGGAGGGGTATAAATGAGCAGTTCTTC CASSLVGGRGINEQFF NA TRBV5-6 TRBD2 TRBJ2-1
TGTGCCAGCAGCGAGGGAAACGAGCAGTACTTC CASSEGNEQYF once TRBV6-5 NA TRBJ2-7
TGTGCCAGCGTGCAGGGCTCGGATGAGCAGTTCTTC CASVQGSDEQFF NA TRBV25-1 NA TRBJ2-1
TGTGCCAGTAGTCGGTTCACGATAACAGGGCAAAGCAATCAGCCCCAGCATTTT CASSRFTITGQSNQPQHF NA TRBV19 NA TRBJ1-5
TGTGCCTGGGAGGGAGGGGAGAACTTCCCGGGCTACACCTTC CAWEGGENFPGYTF few TRBV30 NA TRBJ1-2
TGTGCTAGTGGTCAGAGATACACCGGGGAGCTGTTTTTT CASGQRYTGELFF few TRBV12-5 NA TRBJ2-2
TGTGCCAGCAGCTCGTTCACAGGGGGCGGAACCGGGGAGCTGTTTTTT CASSSFTGGGTGELFF NA TRBV7-2 TRBD1 TRBJ2-2
TGTGCCAGTTCGGACCGCTACGAGCAGTACTTC CASSDRYEQYF NA TRBV19 NA TRBJ2-7
TGTGCCAGCAGCCCCCGGGAAGTTCGTGGCTACACCTTC CASSPREVRGYTF NA TRBV7-2 NA TRBJ1-2
TGTGCCAGCAGCTTGAGACAGGGTACTGAAGCTTTCTTT CASSLRQGTEAFF NA TRBV7-2 TRBD1 TRBJ1-1
TGTGCCAGCAGCTTAGAGGATGACTCCTACAATGAGCAGTTCTTC CASSLEDDSYNEQFF NA TRBV7-6 NA TRBJ2-1
TGTGCCAGCAGCTTGGCCCAAGAGACCCAGTACTTC CASSLAQETQYF NA TRBV5-4 NA TRBJ2-5
TGTGCCAGCAGCCCAGGGACTAGCGTTCGTGCAGATACGCAGTATTTT CASSPGTSVRADTQYF NA TRBV7-2 TRBD2 TRBJ2-3
TGTGCCAGCAGTTACTCGCCGACAGGTTCCTACGAGCAGTACTTC CASSYSPTGSYEQYF NA TRBV6-5 NA TRBJ2-7
TGCGCCAGCAGCCAAGCCCGAAACTATGGCTACACCTTC CASSQARNYGYTF NA TRBV4-1 NA TRBJ1-2
TGTGCCAGCAGCTCCCGACATGTTACTGAAGCTTTCTTT CASSSRHVTEAFF once TRBV27 NA TRBJ1-1
TGTGCCAGCAGCGTACTGGGGACGGAGGTGGATACGCAGTATTTT CASSVLGTEVDTQYF NA TRBV9 NA TRBJ2-3
TGTGCCAGCAGCTTGTGGGGGGGTGCAACTAATGAAAAACTGTTTTTT CASSLWGGATNEKLFF NA TRBV5-6 NA TRBJ1-4
TGTGCCAGCAGTTCGGGTCTAGCGGGTAAGCAGTTCTTC CASSSGLAGKQFF NA TRBV27 TRBD2 TRBJ2-1
TGTGCCAGCAGCTTACAAGGGACAGGGAATTCACCCCTCCACTTT CASSLQGTGNSPLHF NA TRBV7-3 TRBD1 TRBJ1-6
TGTGCCAGCAGCCCCGGACGGTTAATCAATCAGCCCCAGCATTTT CASSPGRLINQPQHF NA TRBV6-5 NA TRBJ1-5
TGCGCCAGCAGCTTCGGGACTAGCGGACAAGAGACCCAGTACTTC CASSFGTSGQETQYF NA TRBV5-1 TRBD2 TRBJ2-5
TGTGCCAGCAGCACACCGGACAGTGAAGCTTTCTTT CASSTPDSEAFF NA TRBV5-4 NA TRBJ1-1
TGTGCCAGCAGCTTAGGGACAGCCGCTTGGAATGAGCAGTTCTTC CASSLGTAAWNEQFF NA TRBV5-6 TRBD1 TRBJ2-1
TGCAGCGTGGGCGGGGACTTATCCTACGAGCAGTACTTC CSVGGDLSYEQYF NA TRBV29-1 NA TRBJ2-7
TGTGCCAGCAGTCCCCTGGGGGTTCTAAGGGATGGCTACACCTTC CASSPLGVLRDGYTF NA TRBV27 NA TRBJ1-2
TGTGCCAGCAGCACCTCGGGACAGGGGGCGCGCGAGCAGTACTTC CASSTSGQGAREQYF NA TRBV28 TRBD1 TRBJ2-7
TGTGCCAGCAGTTCCCAGCGACTAGCGGACAATGAGCAGTTCTTC CASSSQRLADNEQFF once TRBV6-5 TRBD2 TRBJ2-1
TGCGCCAGCAGGGTCGCGGAGGGTTACTACGAGCAGTACTTC CASRVAEGYYEQYF NA TRBV5-1 NA TRBJ2-7